The sequence of this T cell receptor beta chain was determined in a study of tumor-infiltrating lymphocytes in primary liver carcinoma. Background on the study: Resection treated the patients' primary liver carcinoma. Maximum tumor diameters ranged from about 4.2 to 11 cm, stage T1-T3 N0M0. Study results and limitations: Among the pair types, tumor region pairs showed more overlap than tumor-adjacent and tumor-blood pairs. Top-250-clone fractions were significantly higher in tumors than in blood (p = 0.039).

Germline V CDR1 and CDR2: LGHNA, YSLEER. The V and J ends lost 0 bases and 0 bases respectively, with 12 bases between them. The CDR3 has 16 amino acids. From around 500 ng of total RNA, TCR beta-specific cDNA was reverse-transcribed using a constant-region primer. Slightly modified ARM-PCR, run as three nested multiplex PCR rounds, produced the TCR beta libraries. Investigators reported that the first two PCR rounds, at 10 cycles each, used TRBV1-TRBV30 forward primers with a C-beta reverse primer. TCRdb used MiXCR to reprocess the multiplex PCR reads, holding one entry per CDR3 protein. The data contain 300,000 to 400,000 distinct CDR3 sequences, roughly 61% of them singletons. The blood RNA (from unsorted whole blood) was obtained, and germline DNA was also extracted. A note on this clonotype: Its antigen is unknown.

Sequences were obtained from peripheral blood. This clonotype originated in a man aged 35 to 55 with primary liver carcinoma and hepatitis B virus infection. The V gene is TRBV4-3, the J gene TRBJ2-7; TRBD2 is a possible D gene (6 bases). CDR3 in DNA: TGCGCCAGCAGCCAAGAAATAGCGGCGAGCTCCTACGAGCAGTACTTC. This sequence encodes CASSQEIAASSYEQYF.